This T cell receptor (beta chain) was documented in a study of T-cell memory formation after mild COVID-19. Study outcomes and limitations: Day 15 to 85 contracting clones showed balanced CD4/CD8; day 15 to 37 expanders favored CD4+. Some responding clones appeared in pre-infection memory, suggesting cross-reactive memory joined.

The germline V and J ends were trimmed by 4 bases and 3 bases, with 14 bases remaining between them. The germline V gene encodes CDR1 SGHDT and CDR2 YYEEEE. CDR3 size: 14 residues. TCRdb ran MiXCR on the 5' RACE reads and lists one entry per CDR3 protein. This table holds about 210,000 distinct CDR3 sequences, around 30% found once. On this clonotype itself: Its antigen is unidentified.

The clonotype originates from an adult woman who had mild COVID-19 (a few samples of this study predate the infection). Cell type and time point are not known. V gene TRBV5-6 combines with J gene TRBJ2-7; tentative D call: TRBD1 (6 bases). The sequenced sample consisted of PBMCs or a T cell subset sorted from them (not recorded which). The CDR3 nucleotides are TGTGCCAGCAGCCCAGACAGGACCCTCTACGAGCAGTACTTC. Its translation: CASSPDRTLYEQYF.